This T cell receptor beta chain originates from a study of beta chain features in type 1 diabetes. About the research overall: Regarding age, gender and cell yields, patients proved similar to healthy donors. Whole-study findings and limits: Moderate but significant shortening of TCRB CDR3s was recorded in all four CD4+ subsets from Type 1 diabetes patients.

CDR1 is SNHLY, CDR2 FYNNEI, per germline. V lost 0 bases to trimming and J lost 7 bases, with 13 bases between them. The CDR3 totals 15 residues. Points on this clone: Its target is not known.

As every portion of the isolated RNA was reverse transcribed, the sequencing read expressed TCRB transcripts. For naive, central memory and regulatory T cell samples, reads averaged roughly 4 million. The table came from immunoSEQ multiplex PCR; TCRdb's copy has only in-frame clones and leaves some out. The table has 900,000 or so clones, 15% to 20% seen once; the top ten hold roughly 0.025%. This sequence joins TRBV2 and TRBJ1-5; D gene ambiguous. Sequenced sample: naive CD4+ T cells from blood. This receptor was obtained from a woman aged 18-29 years in good health. The CDR3 coding sequence is TGTGCCAGCAGTGAAGCCTCCCTTGTCCGCCAGCCCCAGCATTTT. Translated, it gives CASSEASLVRQPQHF.